The 23 T cell receptor beta chains presented below share a single source sample, sequenced in a study of cytomegalovirus exposure and HLA in healthy donors. PCR used 60 Vbeta primers and 13 Jbeta primers. Sequencing used immunoSEQ multiplex PCR; TCRdb keeps in-frame clones, though not all of them. The table includes roughly 200,000 clones, around 80% detected once. Sequencing was performed on PBMCs. The source is a man aged 40-50 years in good health and CMV-seronegative.

The gene calls are TRBV29-1 and TRBJ2-1; the match to TRBD1 covers 10 bases. J gave up 10 bases and V 3 bases, and 6 bases lay outside the gene matches. The V gene's germline CDR1 is SQVTM and CDR2 ANQGSEA. The CDR3 is 13 amino acids. The DNA of the CDR3 is TGCAGCGTTGACGACAGGGGGCAGGGAGAGCAGTTCTTC. It encodes CSVDDRGQGEQFF.

This chain joins TRBV19 and TRBJ1-1, with 8 nucleotides matching TRBD1. Germline CDR1 and CDR2: LNHDA and SQIVND (reference sequence). The CDR3 is 14 residues long. J was trimmed by 1 base and V by 6 bases; bases with no gene match: 4. The CDR3: CASRRTGKNTEAFF. The CDR3 coding sequence is TGTGCCAGTAGAAGGACAGGGAAGAACACTGAAGCTTTCTTT.

Concerning this clone itself: Other DNA sequences in the sample encode the same CDR3. CDR3 in amino acids: CASSLAELSGYTF. In DNA, the CDR3 is TGTGCCAGCAGCTTAGCAGAATTGAGTGGCTACACCTTC. The chain recombines TRBV7-9 with TRBJ1-2; no clear D gene. V was clipped by 0 bases and J by 7 bases, with 9 bases between them. The CDR3 sequence is 13 residues long. Germline V gene sequence: CDR1 SEHNR, CDR2 FQNEAQ (reference sequence).

The count of this clone is one. This chain connects TRBV6-6 to TRBJ1-2; D unresolved. The V gene lost 5 bases and the J gene lost 0 bases, with 13 bases spanning the gap. Germline lookup yields CDR1 MNHNY and CDR2 SVGAGI (reference sequence). The CDR3 covers 15 residues. The CDR3 DNA sequence: TGTGCCAGCAGTCCCTACCCCGCTACTAACTATGGCTACACCTTC. Its translation is CASSPYPATNYGYTF.

V is TRBV13 and J is TRBJ2-2; 8 nucleotides agree with TRBD2. Germline CDR1 PRHDT, CDR2 FYEKMQ (reference sequence). Trimming took 5 bases from V and 2 from J; bases not matched to a gene: 4. This CDR3 comprises 15 residues. DNA of the CDR3: TGTGCCAGCAGCCCCGGGAGGGCCAACACCGGGGAGCTGTTTTTT. Amino acid sequence: CASSPGRANTGELFF.

This clone appeared a few times. This chain links TRBV30 with TRBJ2-7; D is unresolved. The ends were cut back, 3 bases at V and 3 bases at J, with 15 bases in the middle. CDR3 length equals 14 residues. The germline gives CDR1 GTSNPN, CDR2 SVGIG (reference sequence). The chain's CDR3 is CAWRPELSYYEQYF. The DNA of the CDR3 is TGTGCCTGGAGGCCGGAGCTCTCATACTACGAGCAGTACTTC. The whole variable domain, filled in from reference TRBV30 and TRBJ2-7, reads SQTIHQWPATLVQPVGSPLSLECTVEGTSNPNLYWYRQAAGRGLQLLFYSVGIGQISSEVPQNLSASRPQDRQFILSSKKLLLSDSGFYLCAWRPELSYYEQYFGPGTRLTVT.

This clone was seen only once. The V gene is TRBV5-4, the J gene TRBJ1-2, with a weak D call TRBD1 (6 bases). Germline values: CDR1 SGHNT, CDR2 YYREEE (reference sequence). This CDR3 contains 14 residues. V was trimmed by 4 bases and J by 2 bases, leaving 12 bases between them. DNA for the CDR3: TGTGCCAGCAGCCCACGGACAGAAAACTATGGCTACACCTTC. It specifies CASSPRTENYGYTF.

V and J are TRBV5-1 and TRBJ1-1; 9 bases map to TRBD1. V trimming: 0 bases; J trimming: 9 bases; junction bases outside the gene matches: 6. The CDR3 covers 14 residues. The germline CDR1 and CDR2 sequences are SGHRS and YFSETQ. The DNA of the CDR3 is TGCGCCAGCAGCTTGGAGAGAGGACAGGGGCAAGCTTTCTTT. Residues: CASSLERGQGQAFF. Using reference TRBV5-1 and TRBJ1-1 for the parts outside the CDR3, the full variable domain is KAGVTQTPRYLIKTRGQQVTLSCSPISGHRSVSWYQQTPGQGLQFLFEYFSETQRNKGNFPGRFSGRQFSNSRSEMNVSTLELGDSALYLCASSLERGQGQAFFGQGTRLTVV.

The chain uses TRBV5-1 and TRBJ2-7; 8 positions agree with TRBD1. CDR3 size: 12 residues. The germline V gene has CDR1 SGHRS and CDR2 YFSETQ. J gave up 6 bases and V 4 bases, and 3 bases lay outside the gene matches. As DNA, the CDR3 is TGCGCCAGCAGCCCTGGGACAGGCGAGCAGTACTTC. Its protein product is CASSPGTGEQYF.

This sequence joins TRBV30 and TRBJ2-7, with 7 bases matching TRBD2. This CDR3 is built from 14 residues. From germline, CDR1 is GTSNPN and CDR2 SVGIG (reference sequence). With V trimmed by 1 base and J by 2 bases, 5 bases remained unmatched. CDR3 nucleotide sequence: TGTGCCTGGAGTGAACCTAGCGGAACCTACGAGCAGTACTTC. Translating it yields CAWSEPSGTYEQYF.

V usage is TRBV7-9 and J usage is TRBJ2-1, with D perhaps matching TRBD2 (6 bases). Trimming pared 1 base from V and 3 bases from J, leaving 10 bases between. The length of the CDR3 is 15 residues. Germline V gene lookup returns CDR1 SEHNR and CDR2 FQNEAQ (reference sequence). The CDR3 bases are TGTGCCAGCAGCTTAGTCCTAGCGAACTACAATGAGCAGTTCTTC. This translates into CASSLVLANYNEQFF.

This clone was counted between two and nine times. This sequence joins TRBV19 and TRBJ1-1; D is perhaps TRBD1 (5 bases). Germline V gene lookup returns CDR1 LNHDA and CDR2 SQIVND (reference sequence). The CDR3 has 13 residues. Trimming stripped 5 bases from V and 1 base from J, with 8 bases between. The CDR3 sequence: CASSFQGNTEAFF. Written as DNA, the CDR3 is TGTGCCAGTAGTTTTCAGGGGAACACTGAAGCTTTCTTT.

The chain recombines TRBV19 with TRBJ2-1; TRBD1 matches 12 bases. The CDR3 has 14 amino acids. The junction had 7 bases not matched to a gene; V was cut back by 1 base and J by 15 bases. Germline-derived CDR1 and CDR2 are LNHDA and SQIVND (reference sequence). The CDR3 is CASSIAPGQGALFF. CDR3 nucleotides: TGTGCCAGTAGTATAGCGCCGGGACAGGGGGCTTTGTTCTTC.

V is TRBV11-3 and J is TRBJ2-5, with 12 bases fitting TRBD2. The CDR3 is 15 amino acids. J was trimmed by 4 bases and V by 5 bases; bases with no gene match: 5. Germline loops: CDR1 SGHNT, CDR2 YENEEA. The CDR3 DNA reads as TGTGCCAGCAGCGCCGTACTAGCGGGAGGAGAGACCCAGTACTTC. This sequence encodes CASSAVLAGGETQYF. Filled out from reference TRBV11-3 and TRBJ2-5, the complete variable domain reads EAGVVQSPRYKIIEKKQPVAFWCNPISGHNTLYWYLQNLGQGPELLIRYENEEAVDDSQLPKDRFSAERLKGVDSTLKIQPAELGDSAVYLCASSAVLAGGETQYFGPGTRLLVL.

This sequence joins TRBV5-1 and TRBJ2-1, with 10 nucleotides matching TRBD2. The CDR3 is 15 residues long. Germline V CDR1 and CDR2: SGHRS, YFSETQ. The J segment lost 5 bases and the V segment lost 4 bases, leaving 6 bases of the junction unmatched. CDR3 protein: CASSPGTSVNNEQFF. For the CDR3, the DNA is TGCGCCAGCAGCCCCGGGACTAGCGTAAACAATGAGCAGTTCTTC.

This clone was found many times. The chain recombines TRBV6-1 with TRBJ2-5, with D possibly TRBD1 on 6 matching bases. V was trimmed by 1 base and J by 2 bases, leaving 11 bases between them. Germline CDR1 and CDR2: MNHNS and SASEGT. The CDR3 has 15 residues. This chain's CDR3 is CASSEGIGTQETQYF. In DNA form, the CDR3 reads TGTGCCAGCAGTGAAGGCATTGGGACACAAGAGACCCAGTACTTC.

This clone was detected once. The J gene is TRBJ2-5, the V gene TRBV19; 7 bases are shared with TRBD2. CDR1 and CDR2 (germline): LNHDA, SQIVND (reference sequence). J gave up 3 bases and V 3 bases, and 4 bases lay outside the gene matches. This CDR3 has 14 amino acids. CDR3 sequence: CASSMAGTKETQYF. In nucleotides, the CDR3 is TGTGCCAGTAGTATGGCCGGGACTAAAGAGACCCAGTACTTC.

The chain has TRBV4-3 and TRBJ2-4; D is uncertain. CDR1 is LGHNA, CDR2 YSLEER, per germline. The CDR3 loop spans 13 amino acids. Trimming removed 3 bases at V and 7 bases at J, with 10 bases between. The CDR3 loop reads CASSQELRNIQYF. The CDR3 DNA is TGCGCCAGCAGCCAGGAACTCAGGAACATTCAGTACTTC.

The V call is TRBV11-2, the J call TRBJ1-1, with TRBD1 identical over 10 bases. V lost 0 bases and J lost 4; bases outside the gene matches: 11. Per the germline V gene, CDR1 is SGHAT and CDR2 is FQNNGV. CDR3 length: 18 residues. CDR3 in amino acids: CASSLEGTGVEWTTEAFF. The CDR3 bases are TGTGCCAGCAGCTTAGAAGGGACAGGGGTGGAATGGACCACTGAAGCTTTCTTT.

The V gene is TRBV9, the J gene TRBJ2-2, with D possibly being TRBD2 (6 bases). The ends were cut back, 0 bases at V and 0 bases at J, with 12 bases in the middle. Germline assignment: CDR1 SGDLS and CDR2 YYNGEE. There are 17 residues in the CDR3. This chain's CDR3 is CASSVVPQRANTGELFF. The DNA for the CDR3 is TGTGCCAGCAGCGTAGTACCACAGCGGGCGAACACCGGGGAGCTGTTTTTT.

The rearrangement joins TRBV10-3 to TRBJ2-2, with 8 bases aligning to TRBD1. CDR1 is ENHRY, CDR2 SYGVKD, per germline. The ends lost 7 bases at V and 2 bases at J; junction bases unmatched: 6. This CDR3 region has 15 residues. CDR3 loop: CAITATGGNTGELFF. The CDR3, as DNA: TGTGCCATCACTGCCACAGGGGGAAACACCGGGGAGCTGTTTTTT.

V usage is TRBV15 and J usage is TRBJ1-4, with D hard to call. Germline CDR1 and CDR2: LNHNV and YYDKDF (reference sequence). This CDR3 is 13 amino acids long. Trimming cost V 3 bases and J 6 bases, with 8 bases left between them. The CDR3 reads CATSSHRDEKLFF. CDR3 in DNA: TGTGCCACCAGCAGTCACCGGGATGAAAAACTGTTTTTT.

The V call is TRBV30, the J call TRBJ1-5, with D possibly matching TRBD1 (6 bases). Trimming removed 4 bases from V and 4 bases from J, with 23 bases in between. The CDR3 has 17 amino acids. Germline V gene data show CDR1 as GTSNPN and CDR2 as SVGIG (reference sequence). The DNA of the CDR3 is TGTGCCTGGAAAAAACAAGGGGGACCCAACGGTAATCAGCCCCAGCATTTT. Translating it yields CAWKKQGGPNGNQPQHF.